These 20 T cell receptor beta chains were sequenced from one sample in a study of blood T cell repertoires in COVID-19. Libraries were prepared by immunoSEQ multiplex PCR; TCRdb keeps only in-frame clonotypes and omits some of them. The table has about 380,000 clones, more than 70% seen once. Sequences were obtained from PBMCs or T cells enriched from blood (not recorded which). These receptor sequences come from a woman aged 18-29 years who had recovered from COVID-19.

For this clone: This sample includes further DNA sequences coding for the same CDR3. The V call is TRBV9, the J call TRBJ2-7, with 10 bases matching TRBD1. The CDR3 loop spans 14 amino acids. The germline V gene has CDR1 SGDLS and CDR2 YYNGEE. With 4 bases clipped from V and 3 bases from J, the junction kept 4 bases outside the gene matches. DNA for the CDR3: TGTGCCAGCAGCCCCCGGACAGGGGGCTACGAGCAGTACTTC. Translating gives CASSPRTGGYEQYF.

The V gene is TRBV25-1, the J gene TRBJ2-1; D remains unclear. The ends were cut back, 6 bases at V and 1 base at J, with 16 bases in the middle. Germline CDR1 reads MGHDK; CDR2 reads SYGVNS. The CDR3 sequence is 16 residues long. The CDR3 spells CASSEPLRVSYNEQFF. CDR3 in DNA: TGTGCCAGCAGCGAACCCCTCCGCGTGTCCTACAATGAGCAGTTCTTC.

V and J are TRBV12-5 and TRBJ2-1; 7 bases map to TRBD1. CDR1 and CDR2 from the germline V gene are LGHNT and FRNRAP. The CDR3 has 15 residues. The junction had 8 bases not matched to a gene; V was cut back by 4 bases and J by 5 bases. Here the CDR3 DNA reads TGTGCTAGTGGTTCTTCAGGGACAGTTGACAATGAGCAGTTCTTC. It encodes CASGSSGTVDNEQFF.

The chain is built from TRBV4-3 and TRBJ2-7; 8 bases are shared with TRBD1. The trim removed 4 bases at V and 5 bases at J, leaving 4 bases unmatched. The CDR3 consists of 13 residues. In germline, CDR1 is LGHNA, CDR2 YSLEER. This CDR3 is CASSPDRGNEQYF. CDR3 bases: TGCGCCAGCAGCCCCGACAGGGGCAACGAGCAGTACTTC.

With respect to this clone: Other DNA sequences in this specimen translate into the identical CDR3. The chain recombines TRBV27 with TRBJ1-2, with unresolved D. Trimming removed 4 bases at V and 5 bases at J, with 5 bases between. The CDR3 has 11 residues. From germline, CDR1 is MNHEY and CDR2 SMNVEV (reference sequence). DNA for the CDR3: TGTGCCAGCAGTTCCGGGTATGGCTACACCTTC. The encoded protein is CASSSGYGYTF.

V usage is TRBV11-3 and J usage is TRBJ2-4; TRBD1 aligns across 7 bases. CDR1 and CDR2 from the germline V gene are SGHNT and YENEEA. The CDR3 sequence is 13 residues long. The V and J ends lost 5 bases and 4 bases, in that order; junction bases with no gene match: 2. The CDR3 is CASSPGQKNIQYF. The CDR3 coding sequence is TGTGCCAGCAGCCCGGGACAGAAAAACATTCAGTACTTC.

The chain has TRBV5-1 and TRBJ1-2; no definite D call. This CDR3 is built from 13 residues. V dropped 1 base and J dropped 8 bases, with 12 bases sitting between them. The germline CDR1 and CDR2 sequences are SGHRS and YFSETQ. CDR3 bases: TGCGCCAGCAGCTTGAGTCCGCTAGAAGGCTACACCTTC. Translating it yields CASSLSPLEGYTF.

The chain is built from TRBV9 and TRBJ2-1; 10 bases fit TRBD2. The V gene end was trimmed by 2 bases and the J gene end by 5 bases; junction bases not matched to a gene: 4. The germline gives CDR1 SGDLS, CDR2 YYNGEE. The CDR3 consists of 15 residues. The chain's CDR3 is CASSVERGGDNEQFF. The CDR3 nucleotides are TGTGCCAGCAGCGTCGAGCGGGGGGGAGACAATGAGCAGTTCTTC.

The chain uses TRBV5-5 and TRBJ1-6; the match to TRBD1 covers 7 bases. The ends lost 0 bases at V and 9 bases at J; junction bases unmatched: 6. Germline lookup yields CDR1 SGHKS and CDR2 YYEKEE (reference sequence). The CDR3 has 15 residues. The CDR3 DNA reads as TGTGCCAGCAGCTTGGGTCGACAGGGTACTTCACCCCTCCACTTT. It specifies CASSLGRQGTSPLHF.

J is TRBJ2-7 and V is TRBV2; 10 bases match TRBD1. Germline V gene lookup returns CDR1 SNHLY and CDR2 FYNNEI. With 8 bases clipped from V and 4 bases from J, the junction kept 5 bases outside the gene matches. The CDR3 totals 13 residues. This CDR3 is CASFRDRGYEQYF. Written as DNA, the CDR3 is TGTGCCAGCTTCCGGGACAGGGGATACGAGCAGTACTTC.

The chain links TRBV27 to TRBJ1-5; D is perhaps TRBD1 (6 bases). V was clipped by 5 bases and J by 6 bases, with 14 bases between them. Germline loops: CDR1 MNHEY, CDR2 SMNVEV (reference sequence). This CDR3 is built from 14 residues. CDR3 region: CASSPQGSGQPQHF. The CDR3 DNA is TGTGCCAGCAGTCCACAGGGATCTGGTCAGCCCCAGCATTTT.

The chain couples TRBV5-1 to TRBJ2-2, with TRBD2 identical over 8 bases. With V trimmed by 1 base and J by 4 bases, 6 bases remained unmatched. This CDR3 is 16 amino acids long. Germline V gene sequence: CDR1 SGHRS, CDR2 YFSETQ. CDR3 nucleotides: TGCGCCAGCAGCTTGAAGAACGGGGGGGCCACCGGGGAGCTGTTTTTT. Its protein is CASSLKNGGATGELFF.

The genes are TRBV4-1 and TRBJ1-2, with D hard to call. Germline CDR1 is MGHRA and CDR2 is YSYEKL. Trimming stripped 1 base from V and 0 bases from J, with 9 bases between. This CDR3 region has 15 residues. The CDR3 is CASSQAQTTNYGYTF. CDR3 nucleotide sequence: TGCGCCAGCAGCCAAGCGCAGACTACTAACTATGGCTACACCTTC.

The J gene is TRBJ2-7, the V gene TRBV5-6; 10 nucleotides line up with TRBD1. Germline loops: CDR1 SGHDT, CDR2 YYEEEE. CDR3 length equals 14 residues. J gave up 4 bases and V 3 bases, and 4 bases lay outside the gene matches. The CDR3 region is CASSWGTGAYEQYF. The CDR3 DNA reads as TGTGCCAGCAGCTGGGGGACAGGGGCTTACGAGCAGTACTTC.

This chain uses TRBV4-1 with TRBJ2-5; 10 nucleotides agree with TRBD2. The CDR3 length is 17 residues. CDR1 is MGHRA and CDR2 is YSYEKL in the germline V gene. With V trimmed by 2 bases and J by 4 bases, 10 bases remained unmatched. CDR3 bases: TGCGCCAGCAGCCAATCTGAGGCTAGCGGGGGACGAGAGACCCAGTACTTC. The encoded protein is CASSQSEASGGRETQYF.

This rearrangement joins TRBV30 to TRBJ1-6; the D is unclear. This CDR3 has 13 amino acids. V shed 3 bases and J shed 5 bases, with 8 bases lying between them. In germline, CDR1 is GTSNPN, CDR2 SVGIG (reference sequence). In DNA, the CDR3 is TGTGCCTGGAGAACAGTAGATAATTCACCCCTCCACTTT. Translation gives CAWRTVDNSPLHF.

The genes are TRBV7-9 and TRBJ1-1, with a weak D call TRBD1 (6 bases). The CDR3 extends over 16 amino acids. Between the trimmed V and J ends, which lost 4 bases and 1 base, there was a span of 16 bases. Germline assignment: CDR1 SEHNR and CDR2 FQNEAQ (reference sequence). CDR3 residues: CASSSTGATGNTEAFF. As DNA, the CDR3 is TGTGCCAGCAGCTCCACTGGGGCGACAGGGAACACTGAAGCTTTCTTT.

This chain links TRBV19 with TRBJ2-7; TRBD1 matches at 9 bases. CDR1 and CDR2 (germline): LNHDA, SQIVND (reference sequence). The J segment lost 4 bases and the V segment lost 5 bases, leaving 9 bases of the junction unmatched. The CDR3 is 15 amino acids. CDR3 amino acids: CASSPRQGGKYEQYF. In DNA form, the CDR3 reads TGTGCCAGTAGTCCGAGACAGGGGGGAAAATACGAGCAGTACTTC.

The genes are TRBV5-4 and TRBJ2-2; D is possibly TRBD2 (5 bases). The CDR3 loop spans 15 amino acids. Germline-derived CDR1 and CDR2 are SGHNT and YYREEE (reference sequence). The V end was cut by 0 bases, the J end by 6 bases, with 12 bases between. CDR3 sequence (DNA): TGTGCCAGCAGCTTGGCCAGCCGGGGAGCCGGGGAGCTGTTTTTT. This gives the protein CASSLASRGAGELFF.

V usage is TRBV7-9 and J usage is TRBJ1-5; D may be TRBD1 (6 bases). Germline V lookup: CDR1 SEHNR, CDR2 FQNEAQ (reference sequence). CDR3 size: 18 residues. V lost 1 base, J lost 0 bases, and 16 bases lay in between. The CDR3, as DNA: TGTGCCAGCAGCTTAGGTTTGACAGGACGATATAGCAATCAGCCCCAGCATTTT. This gives the protein CASSLGLTGRYSNQPQHF. Full variable domain (rest looked up from reference TRBV7-9 and TRBJ1-5): DTGVSQNPRHKITKRGQNVTFRCDPISEHNRLYWYRQTLGQGPEFLTYFQNEAQLEKSRLLSDRFSAERPKGSFSTLEIQRTEQGDSAMYLCASSLGLTGRYSNQPQHFGDGTRLSIL.